These 30 T cell receptor beta chains share one sample of origin, sequenced in a study of OX40 agonist ivuxolimab in advanced cancers. Method: immunoSEQ multiplex PCR; TCRdb's copy keeps in-frame clones and lacks some. Of about 70,000 clones listed, 80% to 95% are singletons. Material: CD4+ or CD8+ T cells sorted from blood, obtained in a trial of the OX40 agonist ivuxolimab. The receptor source for this set is an adult with an advanced solid tumor such as melanoma, head and neck, liver or kidney cancer.

This chain joins TRBV5-1 and TRBJ1-4, with D possibly being TRBD1 (5 bases). Deletions cut 1 base from V and 11 bases from J, with 15 bases between. Germline assignment: CDR1 SGHRS and CDR2 YFSETQ. The CDR3 loop spans 14 amino acids. The CDR3 loop is CASSLFSGPTKLFF. CDR3 nucleotides: TGCGCCAGCAGCTTGTTCTCGGGGCCTACCAAACTGTTTTTT.

The V and J genes are TRBV9 and TRBJ2-3, with D possibly matching TRBD2 (6 bases). Between the trimmed V and J ends, which lost 0 bases and 6 bases, there was a span of 14 bases. CDR1 is SGDLS and CDR2 is YYNGEE in the germline V gene. This CDR3 region has 15 residues. The CDR3 reads CASSVAGTGRDTQYF. The CDR3 DNA reads TGTGCCAGCAGCGTAGCTGGTACGGGGAGGGATACGCAGTATTTT.

This chain links TRBV19 with TRBJ2-3, with D maybe TRBD2 (6 bases). The V end lost 4 bases, the J end lost 0 bases, and 11 bases lay between the germline ends. The germline gives CDR1 LNHDA, CDR2 SQIVND (reference sequence). The CDR3 spans 15 residues. The CDR3 here is CASSTGTASTDTQYF. The CDR3 DNA follows: TGTGCCAGTAGTACGGGGACTGCTAGCACAGATACGCAGTATTTT.

This chain uses TRBV9 with TRBJ2-7; 7 bases agree with TRBD1. The CDR3 runs to 14 residues. V shed 0 bases, J shed 4 bases, and the junction held 4 bases outside the gene matches. CDR1 and CDR2 from the germline V gene are SGDLS and YYNGEE. CDR3: CASSVGVQGYEQYF. The CDR3 DNA follows: TGTGCCAGCAGCGTAGGGGTACAGGGGTACGAGCAGTACTTC.

This clone was counted once. This chain joins TRBV5-6 and TRBJ2-7; D ambiguous. Per germline, CDR1 SGHDT and CDR2 YYEEEE. This CDR3 contains 13 residues. Trimming cost V 0 bases and J 1 base, with 5 bases left between them. CDR3 coding DNA: TGTGCCAGCAGCTTGGACATGTCCTACGAGCAGTACTTC. Protein sequence: CASSLDMSYEQYF.

This clone was recorded once. CDR3 DNA: TGTGCCAGCGCGGACCTAGCGGGGGTCTCCTACGAGCAGTACTTC. Its protein product is CASADLAGVSYEQYF. The chain joins TRBV6-1 to TRBJ2-5; 10 bases match TRBD2. TRBJ2-7 explains the end of the DNA better; the J call may be wrong. The CDR3 is made up of 15 amino acids. Germline V gene data show CDR1 as MNHNS and CDR2 as SASEGT.

This chain links TRBV7-6 with TRBJ2-1; D not certain. The CDR3 is 14 residues long. The V end lost 6 bases, the J end lost 0 bases, and 9 bases lay between the germline ends. CDR1 SGHVS and CDR2 FNYEAQ come from the germline V gene. DNA for the CDR3: TGTGCCAGCAGGATCTCCCCCTCCTACAATGAGCAGTTCTTC. Its translation: CASRISPSYNEQFF.

The chain has TRBV9 and TRBJ2-3, with D possibly TRBD2 on 5 matching bases. Germline V gene data show CDR1 as SGDLS and CDR2 as YYNGEE. This CDR3 spans 16 amino acids. The germline V and J ends were trimmed by 0 bases and 2 bases, with 13 bases remaining between them. CDR3 nucleotide sequence: TGTGCCAGCAGCGTAGACGGAGGCCAATACACAGATACGCAGTATTTT. The encoded protein is CASSVDGGQYTDTQYF.

The chain uses TRBV11-2 and TRBJ1-1, with 12 bases that match TRBD1. The junction had 14 bases not matched to a gene; V was cut back by 2 bases and J by 7 bases. This CDR3 contains 18 residues. Germline V gives CDR1 SGHAT, CDR2 FQNNGV. CDR3 in amino acids: CASSLLGQGAETDREAFF. The CDR3 coding sequence is TGTGCCAGCAGCTTATTGGGACAGGGGGCCGAAACCGACCGTGAAGCTTTCTTT.

The V call is TRBV15, the J call TRBJ2-5; D is perhaps TRBD1 (6 bases). The J call may not be correct, given that the DNA end is closer to TRBJ2-7. Germline-derived CDR1 and CDR2 are LNHNV and YYDKDF (reference sequence). The CDR3 is 18 residues long. CDR3 amino acids: CATSPETISGTRGYEQYF. CDR3 DNA: TGTGCCACCAGCCCCGAGACCATATCCGGGACACGAGGCTACGAGCAGTACTTC.

The chain carries TRBV7-8 and TRBJ2-3; 10 nucleotides match TRBD2. This CDR3 has 17 amino acids. CDR1 is SGHVS, CDR2 FQNEAQ, per germline. J lost 3 bases, V lost 6 bases, and 12 bases had no gene match. CDR3 amino acids: CASSFSGGLPRTDTQYF. CDR3 in DNA: TGTGCCAGCAGTTTTAGCGGGGGGCTTCCTCGGACAGATACGCAGTATTTT. The complete variable domain, with remaining parts taken from reference TRBV7-8 and TRBJ2-3, reads GAGVSQSPRYKVAKRGQDVALRCDPISGHVSLFWYQQALGQGPEFLTYFQNEAQLDKSGLPSDRFFAERPEGSVSTLKIQRTQQEDSAVYLCASSFSGGLPRTDTQYFGPGTRLTVL.

The chain couples TRBV4-1 to TRBJ2-1, with TRBD1 matching 7 bases. The CDR3 runs 13 residues. With 4 bases clipped from V and 4 bases from J, the junction kept 1 base outside the gene matches. The germline V gene has CDR1 MGHRA and CDR2 YSYEKL. CDR3 DNA sequence: TGCGCCAGCAGCCCGACAGGGTACAATGAGCAGTTCTTC. This translates into CASSPTGYNEQFF.

The chain has TRBV27 and TRBJ1-1; D might be TRBD1 (5 bases). V shed 6 bases and J shed 1 base, with 9 bases lying between them. Germline values: CDR1 MNHEY, CDR2 SMNVEV (reference sequence). CDR3 length: 13 amino acids. For the CDR3, the DNA is TGTGCCAGCAGGGGGGATTGGAACACTGAAGCTTTCTTT. Its protein product is CASRGDWNTEAFF.

The chain has TRBV2 and TRBJ2-7; D is possibly TRBD2 (5 bases). The V and J ends lost 4 bases and 6 bases respectively, with 13 bases between them. In germline, CDR1 is SNHLY, CDR2 FYNNEI. The CDR3 contains 13 residues. DNA of the CDR3: TGTGCCAGCAGTGTGAGTGGCGGGCTCGAGCAGTACTTC. Its protein is CASSVSGGLEQYF.

This clone was seen a handful of times. The chain's CDR3 is CASSLGRGPNYGYTF. The CDR3 DNA sequence: TGCGCCAGCAGCTTGGGACGGGGGCCTAACTATGGCTACACCTTC. The chain links TRBV5-1 to TRBJ1-2, with a tentative D call TRBD1 (6 bases). Trimming removed 0 bases at V and 0 bases at J, with 9 bases between. This CDR3 comprises 15 residues. Germline V gene lookup returns CDR1 SGHRS and CDR2 YFSETQ.

The chain carries TRBV6-5 and TRBJ2-3; tentative D call: TRBD1 (5 bases). Trimming cost V 2 bases and J 5 bases, with 14 bases left between them. CDR1 and CDR2 (germline): MNHEY, SVGAGI. The length of the CDR3 is 15 residues. CDR3 sequence: CASSYTQGWGDTQYF. The CDR3 bases are TGTGCCAGCAGTTACACCCAGGGTTGGGGAGATACGCAGTATTTT.

The rearrangement links TRBV7-3 to TRBJ2-3; 7 bases align to TRBD2. The CDR3 consists of 15 residues. With V trimmed by 5 bases and J by 5 bases, 10 bases remained unmatched. Germline CDR1 reads SGHTA; CDR2 reads FQGTGA. CDR3 in DNA: TGTGCCAGCAGCATGACGACTAGCCGCATAGATACGCAGTATTTT. This gives the protein CASSMTTSRIDTQYF.

The V gene is TRBV19, the J gene TRBJ2-3, with D perhaps matching TRBD1 (5 bases). The V gene lost 5 bases and the J gene lost 0 bases, with 12 bases spanning the gap. CDR1 is LNHDA, CDR2 SQIVND, per germline (reference sequence). This CDR3 contains 15 residues. The CDR3 spells CASSDSVTSTDTQYF. Written as DNA, the CDR3 is TGTGCCAGTAGTGACAGCGTGACTAGCACAGATACGCAGTATTTT.

V gene TRBV6-1 combines with J gene TRBJ1-2, with a possible D match to TRBD1 (5 bases). The germline gives CDR1 MNHNS, CDR2 SASEGT. CDR3 length: 14 residues. Between the trimmed V and J ends, which lost 5 bases and 3 bases, there was a span of 13 bases. In DNA form, the CDR3 reads TGTGCCAGCAGTTTCCAGGGAGGGGACTATGGCTACACCTTC. Protein product: CASSFQGGDYGYTF.

The V and J genes are TRBV9 and TRBJ2-1; no firm D call. CDR1 and CDR2 from the germline V gene are SGDLS and YYNGEE. The V and J ends lost 3 bases and 0 bases respectively, with 7 bases between them. This CDR3 has 14 amino acids. CDR3 protein: CASSDAVSYNEQFF. The CDR3 DNA follows: TGTGCCAGCAGCGATGCAGTCTCCTACAATGAGCAGTTCTTC.

The count of this clone is one. The chain employs TRBV6-5 and TRBJ1-1; no definite D call. Trimming stripped 0 bases from V and 1 base from J, with 6 bases between. Germline loops: CDR1 MNHEY, CDR2 SVGAGI. This CDR3 comprises 14 residues. The CDR3 coding sequence is TGTGCCAGCAGTTACTCGGCGGAGAACACTGAAGCTTTCTTT. It translates to CASSYSAENTEAFF.

V is TRBV27 and J is TRBJ1-6; D perhaps matches TRBD1 (5 bases). Trimming cost V 7 bases and J 8 bases, with 24 bases left between them. Germline V CDR1 and CDR2: MNHEY, SMNVEV (reference sequence). The CDR3 runs to 17 residues. The CDR3 region has the DNA TGTGCCAGCACCTCTAGGGTCCAGGGCTTATTTCATTCACCCCTCCACTTT. It yields the protein CASTSRVQGLFHSPLHF.

The chain uses TRBV5-1 and TRBJ1-2; unclear D gene. CDR3 size: 13 residues. V lost 0 bases, J lost 4 bases, and 7 bases lay in between. CDR1 is SGHRS, CDR2 YFSETQ, per germline. For the CDR3, the DNA is TGCGCCAGCAGCTTGGAGGGAATCTATGGCTACACCTTC. Amino acids: CASSLEGIYGYTF.

V and J are TRBV27 and TRBJ2-1, with 9 bases lining up with TRBD2. The junction had 2 bases not matched to a gene; V was cut back by 7 bases and J by 4 bases. CDR3 length: 13 amino acids. Germline lookup yields CDR1 MNHEY and CDR2 SMNVEV (reference sequence). The CDR3 region has the DNA TGTGCCAGCATAGCGGGGGATTACAATGAGCAGTTCTTC. Translated, it gives CASIAGDYNEQFF.

In its sample, this clone was seen a few times. This chain links TRBV30 with TRBJ1-6; the match to TRBD1 covers 9 bases. The CDR3 is made up of 13 amino acids. After removal of 6 bases from V and 7 bases from J, the junction contained 4 bases not matched to a gene. Germline CDR1 GTSNPN, CDR2 SVGIG (reference sequence). CDR3 coding DNA: TGTGCCTGCTGGACAGGGGACAATTCACCCCTCCACTTT. It codes for CACWTGDNSPLHF.

The chain has TRBV9 and TRBJ1-6, with 7 bases lining up with TRBD1. The CDR3 spans 15 residues. Germline CDR1 is SGDLS and CDR2 is YYNGEE. The V and J ends lost 3 bases and 5 bases, in that order; junction bases with no gene match: 5. The chain's CDR3 is CASSEHGTDNSPLHF. The CDR3 nucleotides are TGTGCCAGCAGCGAGCACGGGACAGATAATTCACCCCTCCACTTT.

The chain recombines TRBV5-8 with TRBJ1-2, with 7 bases lining up with TRBD1. V lost 1 base to trimming and J lost 5 bases; unmatched junction nucleotides: 8. The CDR3 extends over 15 amino acids. Per germline, CDR1 SGHTS and CDR2 YDEGEE. Here the CDR3 DNA reads TGTGCCAGCAGCTTGAGGCAGGGGGTGAATTATGGCTACACCTTC. Translated: CASSLRQGVNYGYTF.

The V and J genes are TRBV9 and TRBJ2-1, with 11 bases identical to TRBD1. The ends lost 3 bases at V and 7 bases at J; junction bases unmatched: 9. CDR3 length: 16 amino acids. Per germline, CDR1 SGDLS and CDR2 YYNGEE. The CDR3 region is CASSAPPRDRGNEQFF. CDR3 DNA: TGTGCCAGCAGCGCCCCCCCGAGGGACAGGGGGAATGAGCAGTTCTTC.

This chain links TRBV7-8 with TRBJ1-1; TRBD1 is a possible D gene (6 bases). The ends were cut back, 8 bases at V and 0 bases at J, with 19 bases in the middle. The CDR3 runs to 16 residues. Germline assignment: CDR1 SGHVS and CDR2 FQNEAQ. The CDR3 region has the DNA TGTGCCAGCGGGCTCGGGGACATAATGATGAACACTGAAGCTTTCTTT. As protein: CASGLGDIMMNTEAFF. Full variable domain (outside the CDR3, taken from reference TRBV7-8 and TRBJ1-1): GAGVSQSPRYKVAKRGQDVALRCDPISGHVSLFWYQQALGQGPEFLTYFQNEAQLDKSGLPSDRFFAERPEGSVSTLKIQRTQQEDSAVYLCASGLGDIMMNTEAFFGQGTRLTVV.

V is TRBV19 and J is TRBJ1-3, with D hard to call. Trimming pared 3 bases from V and 0 bases from J, leaving 12 bases between. This CDR3 spans 16 amino acids. In germline, CDR1 is LNHDA, CDR2 SQIVND (reference sequence). The CDR3 spells CASSITQPFSGNTIYF. CDR3 bases: TGTGCCAGTAGTATTACACAGCCTTTCTCTGGAAACACCATATATTTT.